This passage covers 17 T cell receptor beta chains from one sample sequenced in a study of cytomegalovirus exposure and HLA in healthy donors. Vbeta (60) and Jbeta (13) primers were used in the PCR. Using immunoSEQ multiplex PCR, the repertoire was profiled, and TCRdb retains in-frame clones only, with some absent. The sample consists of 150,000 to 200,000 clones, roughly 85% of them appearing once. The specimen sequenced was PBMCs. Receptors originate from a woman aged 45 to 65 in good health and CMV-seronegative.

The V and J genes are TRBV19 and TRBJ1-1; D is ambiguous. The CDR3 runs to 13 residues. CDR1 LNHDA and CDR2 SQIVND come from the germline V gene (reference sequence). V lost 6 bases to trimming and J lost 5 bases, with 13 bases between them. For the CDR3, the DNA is TGTGCCAGTAGCCCCATGGGAGGGACTGAAGCTTTCTTT. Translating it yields CASSPMGGTEAFF.

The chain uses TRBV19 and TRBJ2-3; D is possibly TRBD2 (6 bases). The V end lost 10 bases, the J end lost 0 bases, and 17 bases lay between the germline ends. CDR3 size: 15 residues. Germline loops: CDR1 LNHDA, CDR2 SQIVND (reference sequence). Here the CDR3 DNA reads TGTGCCACCACCCTTTCCAGCGGGAGCACAGATACGCAGTATTTT. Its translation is CATTLSSGSTDTQYF.

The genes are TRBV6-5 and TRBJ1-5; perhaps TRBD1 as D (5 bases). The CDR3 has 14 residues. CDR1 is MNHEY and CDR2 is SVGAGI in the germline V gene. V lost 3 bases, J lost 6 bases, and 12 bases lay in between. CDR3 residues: CASSYEAGIQPQHF. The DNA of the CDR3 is TGTGCCAGCAGTTATGAGGCAGGGATTCAGCCCCAGCATTTT.

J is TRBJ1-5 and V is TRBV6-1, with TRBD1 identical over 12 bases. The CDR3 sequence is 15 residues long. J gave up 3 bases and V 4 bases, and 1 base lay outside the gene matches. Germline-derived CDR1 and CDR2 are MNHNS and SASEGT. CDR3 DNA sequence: TGTGCCAGCAGTGTGGGACAGGGGGCCAATCAGCCCCAGCATTTT. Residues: CASSVGQGANQPQHF.

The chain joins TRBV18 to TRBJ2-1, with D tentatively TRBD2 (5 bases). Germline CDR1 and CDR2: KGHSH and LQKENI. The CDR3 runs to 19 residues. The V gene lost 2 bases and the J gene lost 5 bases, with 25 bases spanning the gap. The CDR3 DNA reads TGTGCCAGCTCACCATATAAGAGGGATAGGCAGAGACGAAACAATGAGCAGTTCTTC. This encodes CASSPYKRDRQRRNNEQFF. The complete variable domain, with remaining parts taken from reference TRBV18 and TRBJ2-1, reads NAGVMQNPRHLVRRRGQEARLRCSPMKGHSHVYWYRQLPEEGLKFMVYLQKENIIDESGMPKERFSAEFPKEGPSILRIQQVVRGDSAAYFCASSPYKRDRQRRNNEQFFGPGTRLTVL.

The DNA for the CDR3 is TGCGCCAGCAGCCCCACGACAGGGTCTGGCAATGAGCAGTTCTTC. Residues: CASSPTTGSGNEQFF. The gene calls are TRBV4-1 and TRBJ2-1; 7 bases agree with TRBD1. V dropped 4 bases and J dropped 6; count of bases not matched to a gene: 9. The CDR3 loop spans 15 amino acids. The germline V gene has CDR1 MGHRA and CDR2 YSYEKL.

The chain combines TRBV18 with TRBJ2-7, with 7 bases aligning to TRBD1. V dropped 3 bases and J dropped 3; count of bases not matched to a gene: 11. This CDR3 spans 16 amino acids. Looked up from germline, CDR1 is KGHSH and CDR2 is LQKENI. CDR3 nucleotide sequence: TGTGCCAGCTCACCGGCTCGACAGGGACGAGGCTACGAGCAGTACTTC. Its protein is CASSPARQGRGYEQYF.

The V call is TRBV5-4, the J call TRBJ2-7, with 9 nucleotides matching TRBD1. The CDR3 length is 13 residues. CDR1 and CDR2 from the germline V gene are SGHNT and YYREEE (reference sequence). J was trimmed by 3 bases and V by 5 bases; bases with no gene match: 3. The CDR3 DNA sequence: TGTGCCAGCAGGGGGGGACAGGGCTACGAGCAGTACTTC. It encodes CASRGGQGYEQYF. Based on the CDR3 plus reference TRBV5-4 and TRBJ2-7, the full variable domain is ETGVTQSPTHLIKTRGQQVTLRCSSQSGHNTVSWYQQALGQGPQFIFQYYREEENGRGNFPPRFSGLQFPNYSSELNVNALELDDSALYLCASRGGQGYEQYFGPGTRLTVT.

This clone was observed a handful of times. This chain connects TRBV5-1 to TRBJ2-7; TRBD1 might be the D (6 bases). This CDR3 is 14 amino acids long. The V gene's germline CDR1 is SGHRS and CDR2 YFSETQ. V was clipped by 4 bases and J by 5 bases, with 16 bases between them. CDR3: CASSGGLVSDEQYF. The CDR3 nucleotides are TGCGCCAGCAGCGGGGGCCTGGTAAGCGACGAGCAGTACTTC.

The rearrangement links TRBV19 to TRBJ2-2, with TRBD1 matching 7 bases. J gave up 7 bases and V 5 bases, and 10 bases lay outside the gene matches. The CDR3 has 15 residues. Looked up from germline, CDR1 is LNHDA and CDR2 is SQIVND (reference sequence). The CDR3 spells CASSSRTGGGGELFF. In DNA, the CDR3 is TGTGCCAGTAGTTCCCGGACAGGAGGTGGCGGGGAGCTGTTTTTT.

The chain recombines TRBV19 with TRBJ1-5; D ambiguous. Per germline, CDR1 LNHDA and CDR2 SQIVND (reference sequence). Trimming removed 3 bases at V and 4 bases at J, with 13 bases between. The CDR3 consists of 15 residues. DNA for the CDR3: TGTGCCAGTAGTATCCTTGCAGGTCTAAATCAGCCCCAGCATTTT. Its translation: CASSILAGLNQPQHF.

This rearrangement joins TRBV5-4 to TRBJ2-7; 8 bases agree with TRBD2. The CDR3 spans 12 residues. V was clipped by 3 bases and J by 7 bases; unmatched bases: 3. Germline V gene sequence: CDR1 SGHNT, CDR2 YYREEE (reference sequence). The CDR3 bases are TGTGCCAGCAGCTCGGGAGGGTTGGAGCAGTACTTC. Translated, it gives CASSSGGLEQYF.

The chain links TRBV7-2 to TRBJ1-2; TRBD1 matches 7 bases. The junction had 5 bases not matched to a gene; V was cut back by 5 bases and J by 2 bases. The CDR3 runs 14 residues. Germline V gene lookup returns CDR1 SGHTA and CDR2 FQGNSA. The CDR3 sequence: CASSDQQGNYGYTF. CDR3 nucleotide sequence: TGTGCCAGCAGCGATCAACAGGGGAACTATGGCTACACCTTC.

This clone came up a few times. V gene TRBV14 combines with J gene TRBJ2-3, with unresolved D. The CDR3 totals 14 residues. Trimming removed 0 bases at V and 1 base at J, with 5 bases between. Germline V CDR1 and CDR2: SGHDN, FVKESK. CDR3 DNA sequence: TGTGCCAGCAGCCAAGATCTTGGCACAGATACGCAGTATTTT. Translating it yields CASSQDLGTDTQYF.

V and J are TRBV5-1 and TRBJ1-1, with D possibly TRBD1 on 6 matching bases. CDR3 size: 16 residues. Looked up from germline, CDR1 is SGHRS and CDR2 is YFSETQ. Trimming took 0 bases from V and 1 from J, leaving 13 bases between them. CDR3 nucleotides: TGCGCCAGCAGCTTGGGAGGGGGTTCCGGGAACACTGAAGCTTTCTTT. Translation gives CASSLGGGSGNTEAFF.

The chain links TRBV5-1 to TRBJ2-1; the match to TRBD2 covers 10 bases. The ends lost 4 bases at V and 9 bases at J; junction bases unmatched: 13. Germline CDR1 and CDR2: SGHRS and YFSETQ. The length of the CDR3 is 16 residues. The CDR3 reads CASSPRTSGLRIEQFF. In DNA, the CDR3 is TGCGCCAGCAGCCCCCGGACTAGCGGACTACGGATTGAGCAGTTCTTC.

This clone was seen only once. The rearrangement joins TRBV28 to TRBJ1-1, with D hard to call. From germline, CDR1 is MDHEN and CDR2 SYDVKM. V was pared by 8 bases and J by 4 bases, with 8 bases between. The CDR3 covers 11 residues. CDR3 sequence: CASRIATEAFF. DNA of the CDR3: TGTGCCAGCCGGATAGCCACTGAAGCTTTCTTT. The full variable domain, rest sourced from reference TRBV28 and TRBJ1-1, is DVKVTQSSRYLVKRTGEKVFLECVQDMDHENMFWYRQDPGLGLRLIYFSYDVKMKEKGDIPEGYSVSREKKERFSLILESASTNQTSMYLCASRIATEAFFGQGTRLTVV.